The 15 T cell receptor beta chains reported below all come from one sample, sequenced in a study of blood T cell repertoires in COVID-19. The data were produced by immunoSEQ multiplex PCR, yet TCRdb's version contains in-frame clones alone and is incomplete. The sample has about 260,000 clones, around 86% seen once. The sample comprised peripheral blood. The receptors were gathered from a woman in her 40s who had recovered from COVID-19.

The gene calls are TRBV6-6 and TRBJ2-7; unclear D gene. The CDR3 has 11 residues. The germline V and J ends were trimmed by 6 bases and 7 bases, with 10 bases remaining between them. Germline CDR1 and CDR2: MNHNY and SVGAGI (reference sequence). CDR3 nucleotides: TGTGCCAGCAGCTATTCTCGGGAGCAGTACTTC. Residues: CASSYSREQYF.

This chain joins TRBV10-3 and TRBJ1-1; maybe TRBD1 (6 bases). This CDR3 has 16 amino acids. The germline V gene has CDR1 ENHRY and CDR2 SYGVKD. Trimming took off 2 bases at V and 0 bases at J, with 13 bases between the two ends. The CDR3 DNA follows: TGTGCCATCAGTGAGGTAGGGGGTGCCATGAACACTGAAGCTTTCTTT. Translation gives CAISEVGGAMNTEAFF.

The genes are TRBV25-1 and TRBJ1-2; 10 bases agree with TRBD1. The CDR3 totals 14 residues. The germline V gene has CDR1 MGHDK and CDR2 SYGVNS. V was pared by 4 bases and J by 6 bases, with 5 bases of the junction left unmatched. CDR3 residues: CASSAIGTGDGYTF. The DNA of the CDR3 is TGTGCCAGCAGTGCAATCGGGACAGGGGATGGCTACACCTTC.

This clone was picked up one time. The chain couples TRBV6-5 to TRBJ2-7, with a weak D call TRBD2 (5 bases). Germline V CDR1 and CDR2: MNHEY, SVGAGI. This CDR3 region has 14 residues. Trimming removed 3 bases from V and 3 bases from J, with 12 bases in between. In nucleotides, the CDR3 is TGTGCCAGCAGTTATCGAGGGCCTTTCTACGAGCAGTACTTC. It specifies CASSYRGPFYEQYF.

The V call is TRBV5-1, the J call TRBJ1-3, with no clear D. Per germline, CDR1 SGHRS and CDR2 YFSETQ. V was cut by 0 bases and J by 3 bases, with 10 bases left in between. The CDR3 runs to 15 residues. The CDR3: CASSLGTAGGNTIYF. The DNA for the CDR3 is TGCGCCAGCAGCTTGGGGACTGCTGGTGGAAACACCATATATTTT.

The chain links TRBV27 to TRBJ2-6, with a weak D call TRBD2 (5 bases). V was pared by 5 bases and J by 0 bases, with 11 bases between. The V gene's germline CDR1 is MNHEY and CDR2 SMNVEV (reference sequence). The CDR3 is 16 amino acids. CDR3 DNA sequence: TGTGCCAGCAGTCCTCTCCGGGACTCTGGGGCCAACGTCCTGACTTTC. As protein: CASSPLRDSGANVLTF.

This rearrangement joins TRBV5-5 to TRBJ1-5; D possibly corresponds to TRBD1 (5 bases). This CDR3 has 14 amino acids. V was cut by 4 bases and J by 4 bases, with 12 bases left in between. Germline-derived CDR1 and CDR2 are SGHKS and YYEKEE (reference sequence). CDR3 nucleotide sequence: TGTGCCAGCAGCCCTGGGGCGAAAAATCAGCCCCAGCATTTT. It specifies CASSPGAKNQPQHF.

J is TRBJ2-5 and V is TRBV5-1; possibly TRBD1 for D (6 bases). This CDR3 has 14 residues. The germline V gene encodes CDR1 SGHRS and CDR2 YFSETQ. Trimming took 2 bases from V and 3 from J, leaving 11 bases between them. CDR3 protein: CASSFFAGEETQYF. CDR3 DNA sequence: TGCGCCAGCAGCTTTTTTGCAGGGGAAGAGACCCAGTACTTC.

The CDR3 is CASSRGIQETQYF. CDR3 sequence (DNA): TGTGCCAGCAGCCGCGGGATTCAAGAGACCCAGTACTTC. The chain recombines TRBV5-4 with TRBJ2-5, with D perhaps TRBD2 (6 bases). The germline gives CDR1 SGHNT, CDR2 YYREEE (reference sequence). The V gene lost 4 bases and the J gene lost 2 bases, with 9 bases spanning the gap. This CDR3 has 13 amino acids.

In DNA form, the CDR3 reads TGTGCCAGTAGTCCAAGACAGTACAATCAGCCCCAGCATTTT. Amino acid sequence: CASSPRQYNQPQHF. J is TRBJ1-5 and V is TRBV19, with D tentatively TRBD1 (5 bases). Germline V lookup: CDR1 LNHDA, CDR2 SQIVND (reference sequence). V was cut by 5 bases and J by 3 bases, with 11 bases left in between. The CDR3 is 14 residues long.

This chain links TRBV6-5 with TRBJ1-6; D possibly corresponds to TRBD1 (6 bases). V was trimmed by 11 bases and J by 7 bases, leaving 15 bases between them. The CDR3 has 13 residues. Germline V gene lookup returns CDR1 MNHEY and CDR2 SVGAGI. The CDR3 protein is CAGGPGLNSPLHF. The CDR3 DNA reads TGTGCCGGGGGGCCGGGACTAAATTCACCCCTCCACTTT.

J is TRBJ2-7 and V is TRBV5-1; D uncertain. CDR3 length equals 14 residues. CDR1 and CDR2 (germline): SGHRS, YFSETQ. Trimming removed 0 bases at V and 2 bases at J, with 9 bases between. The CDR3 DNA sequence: TGCGCCAGCAGCTTGGACAGCCGAACCTACGAGCAGTACTTC. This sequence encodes CASSLDSRTYEQYF.

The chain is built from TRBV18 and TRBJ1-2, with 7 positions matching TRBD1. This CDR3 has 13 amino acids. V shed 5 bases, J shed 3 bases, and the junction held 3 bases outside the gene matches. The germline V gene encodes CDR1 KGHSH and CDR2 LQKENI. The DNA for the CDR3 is TGTGCCAGCTCAGCAGGGGGTGACTATGGCTACACCTTC. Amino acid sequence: CASSAGGDYGYTF.

CDR3 nucleotide sequence: TGTGCCACCAGCAGAGGCGTCCTAGCGGCCGGTGGATACAATGAGCAGTTCTTC. This gives the protein CATSRGVLAAGGYNEQFF. This rearrangement joins TRBV15 to TRBJ2-1; TRBD2 matches 7 bases. The germline V gene encodes CDR1 LNHNV and CDR2 YYDKDF (reference sequence). V lost 1 base and J lost 4; bases outside the gene matches: 13. There are 18 residues in the CDR3.

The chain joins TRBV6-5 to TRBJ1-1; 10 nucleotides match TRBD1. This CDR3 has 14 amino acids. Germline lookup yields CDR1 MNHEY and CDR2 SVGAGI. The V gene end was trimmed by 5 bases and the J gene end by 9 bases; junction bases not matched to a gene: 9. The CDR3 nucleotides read TGTGCCAGCAGTCCCTACGGACAGGGGGTAAAAGCTTTCTTT. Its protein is CASSPYGQGVKAFF.